These 4 T cell receptor beta chains were all obtained from the same sample, sequenced in a study of shared T cell receptors in the human thymus. Sequencing was performed with immunoSEQ multiplex PCR; in TCRdb, only in-frame clones are kept and a portion is missing. The sample yields hundreds of thousands of clones, approximately 83% seen once. This sample was shared with a second study, whose subject was human thymus T cells.

The sample was thymocytes. Receptors were obtained from a girl under three years old with a congenital heart defect.

The CDR3 coding sequence is TGTGCCAGCAGTCGAAAGATACTAGCGGAGACCCAGTACTTC. Protein product: CASSRKILAETQYF. The V call is TRBV2, the J call TRBJ2-5; TRBD2 agrees at 7 bases. The CDR3 runs to 14 residues. V was clipped by 5 bases and J by 5 bases; unmatched bases: 8. Germline assignment: CDR1 SNHLY and CDR2 FYNNEI. Filled out from reference TRBV2 and TRBJ2-5, the complete variable domain reads EPEVTQTPSHQVTQMGQEVILRCVPISNHLYFYWYRQILGQKVEFLVSFYNNEISEKSEIFDDQFSVERPDGSNFTLKIRSTKLEDSAMYFCASSRKILAETQYFGPGTRLLVL.

The V call is TRBV9, the J call TRBJ1-1; TRBD1 matches at 7 bases. The germline CDR1 and CDR2 sequences are SGDLS and YYNGEE. The CDR3 loop spans 17 amino acids. With 4 bases clipped from V and 0 bases from J, the junction kept 12 bases outside the gene matches. The CDR3 is CASSKKRGLRLNTEAFF. The CDR3 nucleotides are TGTGCCAGCAGCAAAAAGAGGGGGCTAAGGCTGAACACTGAAGCTTTCTTT. Drawing the rest from reference TRBV9 and TRBJ1-1, the complete variable domain is DSGVTQTPKHLITATGQRVTLRCSPRSGDLSVYWYQQSLDQGLQFLIQYYNGEERAKGNILERFSAQQFPDLHSELNLSSLELGDSALYFCASSKKRGLRLNTEAFFGQGTRLTVV.

The chain is built from TRBV7-2 and TRBJ1-2, with D perhaps TRBD1 (6 bases). CDR3 size: 15 residues. Germline V gene sequence: CDR1 SGHTA, CDR2 FQGNSA. V was clipped by 5 bases and J by 8 bases, with 21 bases between them. The CDR3 nucleotides read TGTGCCAGCAGCCCGGGGGGGCCCTTGGGGGGAGGCTACACCTTC. Its protein is CASSPGGPLGGGYTF.

This chain uses TRBV6-5 with TRBJ2-7; D ambiguous. The CDR3 sequence is 14 residues long. CDR1 is MNHEY and CDR2 is SVGAGI in the germline V gene. Trimming removed 6 bases at V and 2 bases at J, with 14 bases between. The DNA for the CDR3 is TGTGCCAGCAGCCCGGAGAGACCTACCTACGAGCAGTACTTC. Translation gives CASSPERPTYEQYF.